Given below is one T cell receptor beta chain in context. Its antigen is unknown. The sample belongs to a study of shared clonotypes between healthy human individuals. The study's findings and limits: A reduction in generation probabilities was seen for non-shared clonotypes relative to those shared by all four donors. A generally larger estimated richness was seen in naive subsets than in memory subsets.

Per the study methods: Filtering of immunoSEQ junctional sequences could not match full-length read filtering. Profiling relied on immunoSEQ multiplex PCR, and the TCRdb table lists in-frame clones only, not all of them. V and J calls and clone size follow that table, whereas D and trimming were derived from the DNA. The data show approximately 840,000 clones, about 97% seen once. As defined, naive CD8 cells were CD45RO-negative and positively selected for CCR7, with terminally differentiated effector memory CD45RA+ cells excluded. This receptor was obtained from a young man in good health. The source material was naive CD8+ T cells sorted from blood.

CDR3 coding DNA: TGTGCCAGCAGGGTCGTTAGCACAGATACGCAGTATTTT. Translated, it gives CASRVVSTDTQYF. The J gene is TRBJ2-3, the V gene TRBV27; no firm D call. The CDR3 has 13 residues. V was clipped by 6 bases and J by 0 bases, with 7 bases between them. CDR1 and CDR2 from the germline V gene are MNHEY and SMNVEV (reference sequence).